This T cell receptor (beta chain) was retrieved from a study of blood T cells in healthy people across ages. Looking at the study overall: Template switching captured about one barcoded beta molecule per two T cells. Study outcomes and limitations: It was found that TCR beta diversity correlated strongly with the percentage of naive T cells.

Primed by a sample-barcoded 5' primer and a J-beta primer mix, a second PCR proceeded for 7 to 11 cycles. TCRdb recomputed calls from the 5' RACE reads with MiXCR, one row per CDR3 protein. The table has roughly 2 million distinct CDR3 sequences, roughly 49% seen once; the top ten hold less than 2.5%. CDR1 and CDR2 (germline): KGHDR, SFDVKD. V was cut by 4 bases and J by 0 bases, with 13 bases left in between. This CDR3 is 16 amino acids long. As regards this clonotype: Its matching antigen is unknown.

Donors gave 8.5 to 10 milliliters of peripheral blood apiece. The sequence came from a woman aged 40 to 50 in good health. The rearrangement links TRBV24-1 to TRBJ2-3; perhaps D is TRBD1 or TRBD2 (6 bases each). The sample taken for sequencing was blood. CDR3 in amino acids: CATSDPRDTSTDTQYF. The CDR3, as DNA: TGTGCCACCAGTGACCCGCGGGACACCAGCACAGATACGCAGTATTTT.